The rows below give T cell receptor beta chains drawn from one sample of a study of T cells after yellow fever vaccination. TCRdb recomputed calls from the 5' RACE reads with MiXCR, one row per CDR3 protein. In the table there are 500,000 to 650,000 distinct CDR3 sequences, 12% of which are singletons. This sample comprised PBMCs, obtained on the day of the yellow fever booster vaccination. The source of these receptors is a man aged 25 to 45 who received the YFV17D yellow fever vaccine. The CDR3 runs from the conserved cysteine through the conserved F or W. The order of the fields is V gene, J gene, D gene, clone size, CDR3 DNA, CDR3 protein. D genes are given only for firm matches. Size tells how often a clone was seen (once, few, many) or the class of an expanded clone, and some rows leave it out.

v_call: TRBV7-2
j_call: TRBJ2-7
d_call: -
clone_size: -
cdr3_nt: TGTGCCAGCAGCCCCCCGGGTTTCGAGCAGTACTTC
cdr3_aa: CASSPPGFEQYF

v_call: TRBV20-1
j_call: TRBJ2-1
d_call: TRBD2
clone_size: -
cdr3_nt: TGCAGTGCACAGGGACTAGCGGCCGAGCAGTTCTTC
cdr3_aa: CSAQGLAAEQFF

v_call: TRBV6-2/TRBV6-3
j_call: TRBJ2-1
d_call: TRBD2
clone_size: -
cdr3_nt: TGTGCCAGCACCCAGCGGGACCTACCCTACAATGAGCAGTTCTTC
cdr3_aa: CASTQRDLPYNEQFF

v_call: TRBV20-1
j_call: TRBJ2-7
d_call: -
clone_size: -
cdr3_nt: TGCAGTGCTAGGTACAGAACAGACTACGAGCCGTACTTC
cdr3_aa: CSARYRTDYEPYF

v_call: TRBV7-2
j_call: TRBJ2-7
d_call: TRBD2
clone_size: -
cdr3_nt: TGTGCCAGCAGCTTACGAGGGGGGGCTAGCGGGAACTACGAGCAGTACTTC
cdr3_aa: CASSLRGGASGNYEQYF

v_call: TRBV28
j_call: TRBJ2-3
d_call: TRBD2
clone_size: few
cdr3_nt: TGTGCCAGCACCTCCATGCTAGCGGGAGTAGAAGGGCAGTATTTT
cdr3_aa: CASTSMLAGVEGQYF

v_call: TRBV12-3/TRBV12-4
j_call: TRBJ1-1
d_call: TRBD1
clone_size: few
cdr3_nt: TGTGCCAGCAGTTTTAGGACAGGGGGGGATGGGGCTTTCTTT
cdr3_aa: CASSFRTGGDGAFF

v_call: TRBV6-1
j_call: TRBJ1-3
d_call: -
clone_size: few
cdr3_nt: TGTGCCAGCAGTGGACCAGGGGTCCGCTCTGGAAACACCATATATTTT
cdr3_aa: CASSGPGVRSGNTIYF

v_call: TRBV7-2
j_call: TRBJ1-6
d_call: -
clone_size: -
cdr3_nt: TGTGCCAGCAAAAGAGGACAGAACTCCTATAATTCACCCCTCCACTTT
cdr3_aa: CASKRGQNSYNSPLHF

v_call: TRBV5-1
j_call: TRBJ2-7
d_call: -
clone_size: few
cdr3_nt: TGCGCCAGCAGCTTGGATCTGGGATTCGGGGAGCAGTACTTC
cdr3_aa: CASSLDLGFGEQYF